This T cell receptor beta chain was recorded in a study of early T cells in non-severe SARS-CoV-2 infection. General study results and limits: Matching with VDJdb favored anti-spike CD8 responses (missing private and CD4 specificities).

The library protocol tagged individual cDNA molecules with unique molecular identifiers. TCRdb re-analysed the 5' RACE reads in MiXCR, keeping a single row per CDR3 protein. The data hold some 64,000 distinct CDR3 sequences, with around 20% observed a single time. With 2 bases removed from V and 0 bases from J, the gap between germline ends came to 10 bases. The germline V gene encodes CDR1 GTSNPN and CDR2 SVGIG (reference sequence). CDR3 length: 14 residues. Turning to this clonotype: Its antigen is not known.

This receptor was taken from an adult who was a healthcare worker with PCR-confirmed SARS-CoV-2 infection or an uninfected control (not recorded which). The chain links TRBV30 to TRBJ1-2, with D possibly matching TRBD1 (5 bases). Specimen: whole blood, collected at baseline. The CDR3 DNA sequence: TGTGCCTGGAGTAGGGGCAGCCCTAACTATGGCTACACCTTC. Amino acids: CAWSRGSPNYGYTF.